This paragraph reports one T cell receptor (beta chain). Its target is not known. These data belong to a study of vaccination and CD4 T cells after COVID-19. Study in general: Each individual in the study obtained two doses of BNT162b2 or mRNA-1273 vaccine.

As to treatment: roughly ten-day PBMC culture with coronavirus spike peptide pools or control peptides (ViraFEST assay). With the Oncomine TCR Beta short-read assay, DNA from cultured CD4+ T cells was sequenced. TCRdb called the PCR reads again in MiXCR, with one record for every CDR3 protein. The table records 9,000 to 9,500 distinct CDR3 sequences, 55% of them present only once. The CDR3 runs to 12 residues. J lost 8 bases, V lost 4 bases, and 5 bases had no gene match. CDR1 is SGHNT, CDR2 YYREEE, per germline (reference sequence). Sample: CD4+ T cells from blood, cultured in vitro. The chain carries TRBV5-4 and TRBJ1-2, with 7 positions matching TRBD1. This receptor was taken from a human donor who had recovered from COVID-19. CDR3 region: CASSMDRYGYTF. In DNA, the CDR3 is TGTGCCAGCAGCATGGACAGGTACGGCTACACCTTC.